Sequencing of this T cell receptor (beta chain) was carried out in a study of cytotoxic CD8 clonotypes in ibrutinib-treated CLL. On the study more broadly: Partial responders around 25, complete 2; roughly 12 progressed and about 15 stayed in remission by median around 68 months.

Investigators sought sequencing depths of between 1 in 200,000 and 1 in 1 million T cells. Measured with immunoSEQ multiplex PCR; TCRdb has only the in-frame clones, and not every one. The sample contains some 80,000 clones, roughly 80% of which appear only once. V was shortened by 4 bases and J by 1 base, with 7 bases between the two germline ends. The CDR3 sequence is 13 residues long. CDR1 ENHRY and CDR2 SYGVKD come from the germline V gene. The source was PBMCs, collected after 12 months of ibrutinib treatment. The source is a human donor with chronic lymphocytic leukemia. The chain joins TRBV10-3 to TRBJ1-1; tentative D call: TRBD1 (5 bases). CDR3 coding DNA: TGTGCCATCAGTGCCACAGGGAACACTGAAGCTTTCTTT. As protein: CAISATGNTEAFF.